The clone carrying this T cell receptor (beta chain) has only a few counts. In germline, CDR1 is MNHNS, CDR2 SASEGT. CDR3 length: 15 amino acids. V lost 1 base to trimming and J lost 0 bases; unmatched junction nucleotides: 0. This sample is drawn from a study of T cell changes during pregnancy in multiple sclerosis. Clones were sequenced by immunoSEQ multiplex PCR, and TCRdb holds only the in-frame ones, with some missing. The profile covers approximately 30,000 clones, with approximately 91% appearing a single time and roughly 7.4% taken by the ten largest. This receptor was obtained from a female donor with multiple sclerosis, enrolled in a pregnancy study. Here the sequenced sample was CD8+ T cells from peripheral blood mononuclear cells, taken before pregnancy. The chain uses TRBV6-1 and TRBJ2-3, with 8 nucleotides matching TRBD2. The CDR3 region has the DNA TGTGCCAGCAGTGAAGAGCGGGGGAGCACAGATACGCAGTATTTT. This encodes CASSEERGSTDTQYF.